This T cell receptor (beta chain) was profiled in a study of T cell responses to AZD1222 COVID-19 vaccine. Findings and caveats of the study: Clonal diversity may have been underestimated, and the donors were mostly white British, with more females than males.

TCRdb's copy holds only in-frame clones and misses some; the assay was immunoSEQ multiplex PCR. The sample lists tens of thousands of clones, 92% seen once, with roughly 5% in the top ten. This CDR3 is built from 14 residues. Trimming shortened V by 1 base and J by 6 bases, and 10 bases separated the two germline ends. Germline CDR1 and CDR2: SGHAT and FQNNGV. Details on this clone: Its target is unknown.

The V and J genes are TRBV11-2 and TRBJ2-1; D perhaps matches TRBD2 (6 bases). This sequence originates from an adult who received the AZD1222 COVID-19 vaccine. The specimen comprised peripheral blood, sampled 28 days after the second AZD1222 dose. CDR3 DNA sequence: TGTGCCAGCAGCTTAGGTCGGGAGTCCAATGAGCAGTTCTTC. As protein: CASSLGRESNEQFF.